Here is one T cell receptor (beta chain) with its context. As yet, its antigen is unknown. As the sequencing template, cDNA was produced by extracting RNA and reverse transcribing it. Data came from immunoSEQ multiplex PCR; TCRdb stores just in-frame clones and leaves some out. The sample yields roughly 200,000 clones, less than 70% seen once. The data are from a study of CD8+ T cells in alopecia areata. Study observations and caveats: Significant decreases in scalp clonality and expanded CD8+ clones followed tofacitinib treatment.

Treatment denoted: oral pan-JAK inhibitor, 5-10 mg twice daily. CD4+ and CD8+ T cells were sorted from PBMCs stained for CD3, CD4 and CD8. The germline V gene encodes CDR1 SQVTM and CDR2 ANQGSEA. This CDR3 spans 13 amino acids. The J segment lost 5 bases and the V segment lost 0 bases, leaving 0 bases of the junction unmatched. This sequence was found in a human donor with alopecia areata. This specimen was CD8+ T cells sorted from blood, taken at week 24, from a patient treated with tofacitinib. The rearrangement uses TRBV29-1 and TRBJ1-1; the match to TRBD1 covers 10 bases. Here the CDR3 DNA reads TGCAGCGTTGAAGAGGGACAGGGGACTGAAGCTTTCTTT. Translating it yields CSVEEGQGTEAFF.